The 10 T cell receptor beta chains listed next were all sequenced from one sample in a study of blood T cell repertoires in COVID-19 (dated by TCRdb to the early 2020s). The library was obtained by the immunoSEQ multiplex PCR assay. TCRdb retrieved this table from immuneACCESS and kept in-frame rearrangements only. Not all clones are present; in checked studies, unresolved V genes account for under half, and no reason is known for the remainder. This sample lists some 300,000 clones; roughly 90% were detected once. The ten largest clones represent roughly a tenth of the sample. The sample taken for sequencing was PBMCs or T cells enriched from blood (not recorded which). The receptors come from a woman aged 25 to 39 who had recovered from COVID-19.

The genes are TRBV5-8 and TRBJ2-5; TRBD1 might be the D (6 bases). Trimming left V 7 bases short and J 5 bases short, with 15 bases between. This CDR3 has 13 amino acids. Germline assignment: CDR1 SGHTS and CDR2 YDEGEE. The CDR3 sequence is CASVYGGQETQYF. CDR3 in DNA: TGTGCCAGCGTCTATGGCGGACAGGAGACCCAGTACTTC.

This clone was seen a handful of times. The chain combines TRBV5-1 with TRBJ1-5; the D gene is possibly TRBD1 (5 bases). The CDR3 covers 14 residues. CDR1 is SGHRS, CDR2 YFSETQ, per germline. Trimming left V 0 bases short and J 4 bases short, with 8 bases between. The chain's CDR3 is CASSLDQGNQPQHF. DNA of the CDR3: TGCGCCAGCAGCTTGGACCAGGGAAATCAGCCCCAGCATTTT.

The gene calls are TRBV10-2 and TRBJ1-2; weak D call: TRBD1 (5 bases). V was pared by 3 bases and J by 5 bases, with 10 bases between. The CDR3 totals 13 residues. Germline V gene sequence: CDR1 WSHSY, CDR2 SAAADI. The CDR3: CASSEGGGYGYTF. The CDR3 bases are TGCGCCAGCAGTGAAGGTGGGGGGTATGGCTACACCTTC.

The rearrangement uses TRBV7-2 and TRBJ2-1; TRBD2 agrees at 8 bases. Unmatched junction bases numbered 6, after V lost 5 bases and J lost 6 bases. In germline, CDR1 is SGHTA, CDR2 FQGNSA. There are 14 residues in the CDR3. The chain's CDR3 is CASSARLALNEQFF. CDR3 sequence (DNA): TGTGCCAGCAGCGCAAGACTAGCGCTCAATGAGCAGTTCTTC.

The chain is built from TRBV24-1 and TRBJ2-3; D not resolved. The CDR3 consists of 13 residues. Germline V CDR1 and CDR2: KGHDR, SFDVKD. Trimming cost V 3 bases and J 5 bases, with 8 bases left between them. The CDR3 protein is CATSDGSGDTQYF. The CDR3 nucleotides read TGTGCCACCAGTGATGGGTCAGGAGATACGCAGTATTTT.

The V gene is TRBV4-1, the J gene TRBJ2-7; perhaps TRBD2 as D (6 bases). The CDR3 contains 15 residues. The V end lost 1 base, the J end lost 0 bases, and 10 bases lay between the germline ends. Germline V gene lookup returns CDR1 MGHRA and CDR2 YSYEKL. The DNA for the CDR3 is TGCGCCAGCAGCCAAGTCGGGGGTAGCTCCTACGAGCAGTACTTC. Its translation: CASSQVGGSSYEQYF.

The chain has TRBV11-2 and TRBJ2-6, with D possibly matching TRBD1 (5 bases). With 5 bases removed from V and 2 bases from J, the gap between germline ends came to 13 bases. The CDR3 runs to 16 residues. Germline CDR1 is SGHAT and CDR2 is FQNNGV. CDR3 coding DNA: TGTGCCAGCAGCCGAGGCCAGGGTACTGGGGCCAACGTCCTGACTTTC. It translates to CASSRGQGTGANVLTF.

The chain combines TRBV7-3 with TRBJ1-1; 7 nucleotides match TRBD1. J lost 4 bases, V lost 4 bases, and 6 bases had no gene match. The CDR3 is 14 amino acids. Looked up from germline, CDR1 is SGHTA and CDR2 is FQGTGA. CDR3 coding DNA: TGTGCCAGCAGCTCGACAGGGTGGGGCACTGAAGCTTTCTTT. Translated, it gives CASSSTGWGTEAFF. The variable domain in full, with the rest retrieved from reference TRBV7-3 and TRBJ1-1, is GAGVSQTPSNKVTEKGKYVELRCDPISGHTALYWYRQSLGQGPEFLIYFQGTGAADDSGLPNDRFFAVRPEGSVSTLKIQRTERGDSAVYLCASSSTGWGTEAFFGQGTRLTVV.

V gene TRBV28 combines with J gene TRBJ2-2; 9 nucleotides agree with TRBD1. The CDR3 sequence is 17 residues long. V dropped 5 bases and J dropped 6; count of bases not matched to a gene: 13. CDR1 MDHEN and CDR2 SYDVKM come from the germline V gene. Here the CDR3 DNA reads TGTGCCAGCAGTCTTACAGGGGGCCATTTCTTATCCGGGGAGCTGTTTTTT. Its protein product is CASSLTGGHFLSGELFF. Together with reference TRBV28 and TRBJ2-2, the CDR3 gives the full variable domain: DVKVTQSSRYLVKRTGEKVFLECVQDMDHENMFWYRQDPGLGLRLIYFSYDVKMKEKGDIPEGYSVSREKKERFSLILESASTNQTSMYLCASSLTGGHFLSGELFFGEGSRLTVL.

Only a few counts were recorded for this clone. The genes are TRBV6-5 and TRBJ1-4, with 10 nucleotides matching TRBD1. Germline V gives CDR1 MNHEY, CDR2 SVGAGI. The CDR3 contains 15 residues. J lost 6 bases, V lost 8 bases, and 9 bases had no gene match. CDR3 coding DNA: TGTGCCAGCCTGACAGGGGGCATAGGCGATGAAAAACTGTTTTTT. This translates into CASLTGGIGDEKLFF.